The 6 T cell receptor beta chains below come from one sample, sequenced in a study of blood T cell repertoires in COVID-19. This table comes from immunoSEQ multiplex PCR, and its TCRdb copy is limited to in-frame clones, with some not included. The table includes about 200,000 clones, approximately 80% detected once. Sequencing used peripheral blood. These receptors all come from a man aged 55 to 69 with COVID-19, enrolled during active disease.

The rearrangement uses TRBV7-9 and TRBJ1-1, with TRBD1 matching over 7 bases. Germline V lookup: CDR1 SEHNR, CDR2 FQNEAQ (reference sequence). J gave up 8 bases and V 5 bases, and 14 bases lay outside the gene matches. The CDR3 is 15 residues long. Here the CDR3 reads CASSIRGTAGLEAFF. The CDR3 nucleotides read TGTGCCAGCAGCATAAGAGGGACAGCCGGTCTAGAAGCTTTCTTT.

In this sample, this clone turned up a few times. The chain recombines TRBV30 with TRBJ1-4; TRBD1 aligns across 9 bases. The CDR3 runs 13 residues. Per the germline V gene, CDR1 is GTSNPN and CDR2 is SVGIG (reference sequence). CDR3 amino acids: CARGGQGGEKLFF. The CDR3 DNA is TGTGCTCGCGGGGGACAGGGCGGCGAAAAACTGTTTTTT.

CDR3 nucleotide sequence: TGCGCCAGCAGCTCGACCGGGACAGGGGAGGGCTACACCTTC. Translated: CASSSTGTGEGYTF. This chain uses TRBV5-1 with TRBJ1-2, with 10 positions matching TRBD1. CDR1 SGHRS and CDR2 YFSETQ come from the germline V gene. The CDR3 sequence is 14 residues long. V lost 3 bases to trimming and J lost 8 bases; unmatched junction nucleotides: 7.

V and J are TRBV9 and TRBJ1-2; TRBD1 matches 7 bases. The trim removed 4 bases at V and 6 bases at J, leaving 9 bases unmatched. Germline V lookup: CDR1 SGDLS, CDR2 YYNGEE. The CDR3 totals 14 residues. This CDR3 is CASSRRGQFDGYTF. The CDR3 bases are TGTGCCAGCAGCCGTAGGGGACAGTTTGATGGCTACACCTTC.

V and J are TRBV29-1 and TRBJ2-5; the D gene is possibly TRBD2 (6 bases). Germline loops: CDR1 SQVTM, CDR2 ANQGSEA. This CDR3 is 15 amino acids long. The germline V and J ends were trimmed by 6 bases and 4 bases, with 21 bases remaining between them. CDR3 loop: CSVVSGQGGPETQYF. The CDR3 DNA reads as TGCAGCGTCGTCAGCGGGCAGGGCGGGCCAGAGACCCAGTACTTC.

V gene TRBV3-1 (or the pseudogene TRBV3-2) combines with J gene TRBJ1-3; a weak D match, TRBD1 (5 bases). Looked up from germline, CDR1 is LGHDT and CDR2 is YNNKEL (reference sequence). Trimming took 0 bases from V and 4 from J, leaving 10 bases between them. The CDR3 totals 15 residues. CDR3 residues: CASSQDRAGGNTIYF. Written as DNA, the CDR3 is TGTGCCAGCAGCCAAGATCGGGCAGGGGGAAACACCATATATTTT.